This TCR beta chain is drawn from a study of identical twins. Note on this clonotype: What it binds is unknown.

The donor group consisted entirely of healthy Caucasians. Template switching added a universal primer site; cDNA carried unique molecular identifiers. Each CDR3 protein gets one entry after TCRdb re-called the 5' RACE reads with MiXCR. The sample yields 1.5 million to 2 million distinct CDR3 sequences, more than 30% seen once. The length of the CDR3 is 14 residues. Germline values: CDR1 SGHAT, CDR2 FQNNGV. Trimming removed 7 bases at V and 5 bases at J, with 18 bases between. Findings of the study overall: Among monozygotic twins, out-of-frame TCR alpha sharing exceeded what models predicted. In beta out-of-frame sequences, the excess sharing between twins was weaker.

The TCR originated in a newborn girl in good health. The sample consisted of cord blood. The chain is built from TRBV11-2 and TRBJ2-7, with a tentative D call TRBD1 (6 bases). CDR3 in DNA: TGTGCCAGCATGCATGATTCCGGGACACACGAGCAGTACTTC. This encodes CASMHDSGTHEQYF.